These 26 T cell receptor beta chains originate from one sample sequenced in a study of identical twins. TCRdb re-derived calls from the 5' RACE reads in MiXCR, one entry per CDR3 protein. The sample shows hundreds of thousands of distinct CDR3 sequences, under 9% of them seen only once. The same sample was also studied in work on yellow fever vaccine responses in identical twins.

The sequencing input was PBMCs. These receptors were taken from a woman aged 18-29 years in good health.

This clonotype was counted only a few times. This chain uses TRBV28 with TRBJ2-2; tentative D call: TRBD1 (6 bases). The CDR3 length is 17 residues. Germline CDR1 reads MDHEN; CDR2 reads SYDVKM. Trimming took off 3 bases at V and 0 bases at J, with 14 bases between the two ends. The CDR3 sequence is CASSFNGRGPNTGELFF. The DNA of the CDR3 is TGTGCCAGCAGTTTTAACGGCAGGGGCCCGAACACCGGGGAGCTGTTTTTT.

This clonotype came up a few times. This rearrangement joins TRBV7-2 to TRBJ2-1; maybe TRBD1 (7 bases). The CDR3 runs to 13 residues. Germline loops: CDR1 SGHTA, CDR2 FQGNSA. The germline V and J ends were trimmed by 7 bases and 10 bases, with 17 bases remaining between them. The CDR3 region is CASTTGRMGEQFF. The CDR3 DNA reads TGTGCCAGCACGACAGGGAGGATGGGGGAGCAGTTCTTC.

The rearrangement joins TRBV19 to TRBJ2-2; 7 bases agree with TRBD2. Germline loops: CDR1 LNHDA, CDR2 SQIVND (reference sequence). This CDR3 contains 19 residues. V trimming: 7 bases; J trimming: 3 bases; junction bases outside the gene matches: 20. CDR3 bases: TGTGCCAGTATAGTGAGCGGGGAGCCCCGAGCCCATTACACCGGGGAGCTGTTTTTT. Translated, it gives CASIVSGEPRAHYTGELFF.

The J gene is TRBJ2-4, the V gene TRBV12-3 or TRBV12-4, with D possibly being TRBD1 (5 bases). The CDR3 length is 14 residues. The V end was cut by 3 bases, the J end by 7 bases, with 13 bases between. The CDR3 protein is CASSLTAGSNIQYF. The CDR3 coding sequence is TGTGCCAGCAGTTTGACGGCAGGGTCGAACATTCAGTACTTC.

The chain combines TRBV4-1 with TRBJ2-7; D unclear. The CDR3 is 16 residues long. The germline CDR1 and CDR2 sequences are MGHRA and YSYEKL. The V end lost 4 bases, the J end lost 3 bases, and 19 bases lay between the germline ends. This CDR3 reads CASSPQDGRYDYEQYF. CDR3 DNA: TGCGCCAGCAGCCCCCAGGATGGACGGTACGACTACGAGCAGTACTTC.

In its sample, this clonotype was seen a few times. The CDR3 DNA follows: TGTGCCATCACCTCCGACAGGGGCACTGAAGCTTTCTTT. The encoded protein is CAITSDRGTEAFF. The chain carries TRBV10-3 and TRBJ1-1; TRBD1 matches at 8 bases. Germline CDR1 ENHRY, CDR2 SYGVKD. This CDR3 region has 13 residues. Trimming took 7 bases from V and 4 from J; bases not matched to a gene: 5.

In its sample, this clonotype was seen a few times. V and J are TRBV12-3 or TRBV12-4 and TRBJ1-5, with unresolved D. V lost 6 bases to trimming and J lost 3 bases, with 9 bases between them. CDR3 length equals 13 residues. The CDR3 DNA sequence: TGTGCCAGCAGATCACCGACCAATCAGCCCCAGCATTTT. Translating gives CASRSPTNQPQHF.

There are a few counts of this clonotype. J is TRBJ1-5 and V is TRBV28; maybe TRBD1 (6 bases). CDR1 is MDHEN, CDR2 SYDVKM, per germline. Deletions cut 5 bases from V and 0 bases from J, with 11 bases between. CDR3 length equals 15 residues. CDR3 DNA sequence: TGTGCCAGCAGTACCGGGACACATAGCAATCAGCCCCAGCATTTT. It is translated as CASSTGTHSNQPQHF.

This clonotype showed up many times. The V call is TRBV7-9, the J call TRBJ1-5; 7 positions agree with TRBD1. CDR3 length: 14 residues. CDR1 is SEHNR, CDR2 FQNEAQ, per germline (reference sequence). Trimming at V came to 2 bases and at J to 7 bases, leaving 5 bases not matched to a gene. CDR3 amino acids: CASSLKGADQPQHF. The DNA of the CDR3 is TGTGCCAGCAGCTTAAAGGGGGCTGACCAGCCCCAGCATTTT.

The chain employs TRBV21-1 and TRBJ2-1. TRBV21-1 is given as a pseudogene. The CDR3 has 11 residues. The CDR3 nucleotides read TGTGCCAGCAGCAAAGGAAATGAGCAGTTCTTC. Its protein is CASSKGNEQFF.

This clonotype has a handful of counts. The chain has TRBV30 and TRBJ1-2; perhaps TRBD1 as D (5 bases). V was cut by 2 bases and J by 5 bases, with 9 bases left in between. Looked up from germline, CDR1 is GTSNPN and CDR2 is SVGIG (reference sequence). This CDR3 has 12 amino acids. The CDR3 nucleotides read TGTGCCTGGAGTCCCAGGGAATATGGCTACACCTTC. Amino acid sequence: CAWSPREYGYTF.

This clonotype was detected a few times. The chain links TRBV28 to TRBJ2-3; 11 bases fit TRBD1. Germline assignment: CDR1 MDHEN and CDR2 SYDVKM. The J segment lost 4 bases and the V segment lost 9 bases, leaving 6 bases of the junction unmatched. This CDR3 is 14 amino acids long. In DNA form, the CDR3 reads TGTGCCAGTTTGGACAGGGGGCAAGCAGATACGCAGTATTTT. Its translation is CASLDRGQADTQYF. Supplemented by reference TRBV28 and TRBJ2-3, the full variable domain reads DVKVTQSSRYLVKRTGEKVFLECVQDMDHENMFWYRQDPGLGLRLIYFSYDVKMKEKGDIPEGYSVSREKKERFSLILESASTNQTSMYLCASLDRGQADTQYFGPGTRLTVL.

V and J are TRBV18 and TRBJ2-7; TRBD2 agrees at 11 bases. V dropped 2 bases and J dropped 1; count of bases not matched to a gene: 7. The CDR3 is 17 amino acids. Germline V gene data show CDR1 as KGHSH and CDR2 as LQKENI. This CDR3 reads CASSPGVLAGGSYEQYF. CDR3 DNA: TGTGCCAGCTCACCAGGGGTTCTAGCGGGAGGATCCTACGAGCAGTACTTC.

A few counts support this clonotype. The rearrangement joins TRBV20-1 to TRBJ2-3, with D possibly TRBD1 on 5 matching bases. The CDR3 loop spans 13 amino acids. The germline V gene encodes CDR1 DFQATT and CDR2 SNEGSKA (reference sequence). V was cut by 4 bases and J by 6 bases, with 14 bases left in between. The CDR3 here is CSAIPSGPDTQYF. The CDR3 DNA reads TGCAGTGCTATCCCGTCAGGGCCCGATACGCAGTATTTT.

This clonotype occurred many times. The V call is TRBV7-2, the J call TRBJ2-1; a weak D match, TRBD2 (6 bases). V lost 1 base and J lost 9, with 13 bases in between. From germline, CDR1 is SGHTA and CDR2 FQGNSA. This CDR3 contains 14 residues. The CDR3: CASSLDWQGGEQFF. The DNA for the CDR3 is TGTGCCAGCAGCTTAGACTGGCAGGGAGGTGAGCAGTTCTTC.

The chain has TRBV19 and TRBJ2-3; the D gene is possibly TRBD1 (6 bases). The CDR3 runs to 16 residues. The germline V and J ends were trimmed by 5 bases and 3 bases, with 18 bases remaining between them. Germline assignment: CDR1 LNHDA and CDR2 SQIVND (reference sequence). This CDR3 reads CASSPRYRARTDTQYF. The CDR3 DNA reads TGTGCCAGTAGTCCCAGATACAGGGCTCGAACAGATACGCAGTATTTT.

The table lists this clonotype with many counts. The chain combines TRBV5-1 with TRBJ1-1, with D tentatively TRBD1 (6 bases). The germline CDR1 and CDR2 sequences are SGHRS and YFSETQ. V lost 4 bases and J lost 1, with 8 bases in between. The CDR3 consists of 13 residues. CDR3: CASSDRTNTEAFF. CDR3 nucleotides: TGCGCCAGCAGCGACAGGACGAACACTGAAGCTTTCTTT. The full variable domain, its missing parts supplied by reference TRBV5-1 and TRBJ1-1, is KAGVTQTPRYLIKTRGQQVTLSCSPISGHRSVSWYQQTPGQGLQFLFEYFSETQRNKGNFPGRFSGRQFSNSRSEMNVSTLELGDSALYLCASSDRTNTEAFFGQGTRLTVV.

This clonotype was counted ten times or more. The rearrangement uses TRBV5-1 and TRBJ1-2, with D maybe TRBD1 (5 bases). V lost 5 bases and J lost 1, with 9 bases in between. Looked up from germline, CDR1 is SGHRS and CDR2 is YFSETQ. The length of the CDR3 is 13 residues. The CDR3 nucleotides read TGCGCCAGCAGACACGACAGTAACTATGGCTACACCTTC. Translated, it gives CASRHDSNYGYTF.

CDR3 nucleotides: TGTGCCAGCAGCCCGAAACGACAGGGGGCCGATGAAAAACTGTTTTTT. It yields the protein CASSPKRQGADEKLFF. V gene TRBV7-2 combines with J gene TRBJ1-4, with TRBD1 identical over 10 bases. The junction had 9 bases not matched to a gene; V was cut back by 5 bases and J by 6 bases. The CDR3 consists of 16 residues. CDR1 is SGHTA and CDR2 is FQGNSA in the germline V gene.

The chain recombines TRBV6-5 with TRBJ2-3; D possibly corresponds to TRBD2 (5 bases). This CDR3 region has 16 residues. Germline V gene data show CDR1 as MNHEY and CDR2 as SVGAGI. The germline V and J ends were trimmed by 0 bases and 1 base, with 11 bases remaining between them. The CDR3, as DNA: TGTGCCAGCAGTTACTCGAGGTTGGAGGGCACAGATACGCAGTATTTT. The encoded protein is CASSYSRLEGTDTQYF.

This clonotype has ten or more counts. The J gene is TRBJ2-7, the V gene TRBV9; D unclear. V was cut by 3 bases and J by 3 bases, with 19 bases left in between. This CDR3 region has 16 residues. In germline, CDR1 is SGDLS, CDR2 YYNGEE. The DNA for the CDR3 is TGTGCCAGCAGCGCCACAACATCAACGGGTGGCTACGAGCAGTACTTC. Encoded protein: CASSATTSTGGYEQYF.

This chain uses TRBV7-3 with TRBJ2-2, with TRBD2 matching 7 bases. The J segment lost 3 bases and the V segment lost 5 bases, leaving 9 bases of the junction unmatched. The CDR3 is 16 residues long. In germline, CDR1 is SGHTA, CDR2 FQGTGA. CDR3 protein: CASSPVGGRDTGELFF. The CDR3 DNA is TGTGCCAGCAGCCCCGTCGGGGGGAGGGACACCGGGGAGCTGTTTTTT. Complete variable domain (other parts from reference TRBV7-3 and TRBJ2-2): GAGVSQTPSNKVTEKGKYVELRCDPISGHTALYWYRQSLGQGPEFLIYFQGTGAADDSGLPNDRFFAVRPEGSVSTLKIQRTERGDSAVYLCASSPVGGRDTGELFFGEGSRLTVL.

The V call is TRBV7-3, the J call TRBJ2-1, with a tentative D call TRBD2 (6 bases). The CDR3 totals 14 residues. Germline CDR1 and CDR2: SGHTA and FQGTGA. With 4 bases removed from V and 8 bases from J, the gap between germline ends came to 15 bases. CDR3 loop: CASSSTPGGYEQFF. The CDR3 coding sequence is TGTGCCAGCAGCTCTACTCCTGGGGGGTATGAGCAGTTCTTC. The full variable domain, completed using reference TRBV7-3 and TRBJ2-1, is GAGVSQTPSNKVTEKGKYVELRCDPISGHTALYWYRQSLGQGPEFLIYFQGTGAADDSGLPNDRFFAVRPEGSVSTLKIQRTERGDSAVYLCASSSTPGGYEQFFGPGTRLTVL.

The chain is built from TRBV12-3 or TRBV12-4 and TRBJ2-1; 9 bases fit TRBD2. The CDR3 consists of 14 residues. Germline trimming cut 7 bases from V and 6 bases from J; bases unmatched to any gene: 7. CDR3 residues: CASTLGLASNEQFF. As DNA, the CDR3 is TGTGCCAGCACCCTGGGACTAGCCAGCAATGAGCAGTTCTTC.

This clonotype has at least ten counts. One end of the junction does not line up with germline, which may come from a read error. The chain carries TRBV13 and TRBJ2-2, with D tentatively TRBD1 (6 bases). CDR3 length: 19 residues. CDR1 and CDR2 from the germline V gene are PRHDT and FYEKMQ (reference sequence). The CDR3 region is CASNLGGLVAGANTGELFF. The CDR3 DNA sequence: TGTGCCAGCAACTTAGGAGGTTTGGTGGCAGGGGCGAACACCGGGGAGCTGTTTTTT.

The chain's CDR3 is CASIRGAGGANVLTF. The CDR3 DNA sequence: TGTGCCAGCATTCGGGGGGCAGGAGGGGCCAACGTCCTGACTTTC. The chain links TRBV6-2 or TRBV6-3 to TRBJ2-6; TRBD2 might be the D (7 bases). The CDR3 has 15 residues. V was pared by 7 bases and J by 4 bases, with 14 bases between. Germline-derived CDR1 and CDR2 are MNHEY and SVGEGT.